This T cell receptor beta chain derives from a study of monozygotic twins with inflammatory bowel disease. Comment on this clonotype: Its antigen is not identified.

Per germline, CDR1 LGHDT and CDR2 YNNKEL (reference sequence). This CDR3 region has 16 residues. Overall study findings and caveats: Lower sharing of clonotypes with other individuals was seen in IBD patients than in healthy twins. This was most marked in patients showing signs of disease activity. Healthy co-twins exceeded IBD patients in TCRbeta diversity as measured by inverse Simpson. Repertoire similarity did not differ between concordant and discordant twins, perhaps due to limited power.

TCRdb derives one entry per CDR3 protein from the 5' RACE reads, leaving out DNA. This table lists more than 350,000 distinct CDR3 sequences. This clonotype was obtained from a human donor with ulcerative colitis or Crohn's disease, or a healthy co-twin of an affected twin (not recorded which). The material sequenced was blood. The chain recombines TRBV3-1 with TRBJ2-7; TCRdb selects TRBD2, and the lack of DNA leaves this call unchecked. The CDR3 loop is CASSQGELADTYEQYF.